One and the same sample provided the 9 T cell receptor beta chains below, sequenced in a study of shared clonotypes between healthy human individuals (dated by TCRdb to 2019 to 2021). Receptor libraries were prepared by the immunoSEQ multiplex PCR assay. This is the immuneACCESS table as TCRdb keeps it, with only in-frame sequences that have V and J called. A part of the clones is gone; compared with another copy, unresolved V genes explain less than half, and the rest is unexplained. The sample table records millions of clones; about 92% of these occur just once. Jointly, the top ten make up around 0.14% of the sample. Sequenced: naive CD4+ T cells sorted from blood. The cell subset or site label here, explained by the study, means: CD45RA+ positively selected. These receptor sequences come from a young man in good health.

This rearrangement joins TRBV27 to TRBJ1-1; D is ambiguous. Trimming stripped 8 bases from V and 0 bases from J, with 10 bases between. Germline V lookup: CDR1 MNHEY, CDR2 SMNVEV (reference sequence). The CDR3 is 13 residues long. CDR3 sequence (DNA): TGTGCCAGCTCCACCCAACTGAACACTGAAGCTTTCTTT. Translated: CASSTQLNTEAFF.

CDR3 DNA sequence: TGTGCCAGCAGTTTACCCGTCCTTAGGGGCTACACCTTC. Translating gives CASSLPVLRGYTF. The rearrangement links TRBV28 to TRBJ1-2; D remains ambiguous. The CDR3 runs to 13 residues. From germline, CDR1 is MDHEN and CDR2 SYDVKM. V was trimmed by 2 bases and J by 8 bases, leaving 12 bases between them.

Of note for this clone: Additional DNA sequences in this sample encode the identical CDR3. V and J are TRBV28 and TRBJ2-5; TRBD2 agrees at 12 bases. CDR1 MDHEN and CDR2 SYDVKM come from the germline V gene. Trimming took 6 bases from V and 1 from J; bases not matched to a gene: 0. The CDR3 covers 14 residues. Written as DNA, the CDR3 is TGTGCCAGCAGGACTAGCGGGGGCCAAGAGACCCAGTACTTC. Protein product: CASRTSGGQETQYF.

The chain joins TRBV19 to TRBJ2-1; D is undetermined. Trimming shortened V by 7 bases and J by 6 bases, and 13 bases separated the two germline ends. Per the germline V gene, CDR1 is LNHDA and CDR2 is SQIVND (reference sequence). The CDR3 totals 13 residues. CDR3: CASIGRLSNEQFF. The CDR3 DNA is TGTGCCAGTATTGGCCGCTTGAGCAATGAGCAGTTCTTC. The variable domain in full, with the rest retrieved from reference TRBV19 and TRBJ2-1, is DGGITQSPKYLFRKEGQNVTLSCEQNLNHDAMYWYRQDPGQGLRLIYYSQIVNDFQKGDIAEGYSVSREKKESFPLTVTSAQKNPTAFYLCASIGRLSNEQFFGPGTRLTVL.

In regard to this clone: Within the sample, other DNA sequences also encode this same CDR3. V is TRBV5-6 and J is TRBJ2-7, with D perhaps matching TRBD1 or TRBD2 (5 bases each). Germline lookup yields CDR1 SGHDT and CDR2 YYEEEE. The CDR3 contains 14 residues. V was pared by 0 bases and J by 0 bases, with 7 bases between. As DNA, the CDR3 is TGTGCCAGCAGCTTGGGGGGGAGCTCCTACGAGCAGTACTTC. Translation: CASSLGGSSYEQYF.

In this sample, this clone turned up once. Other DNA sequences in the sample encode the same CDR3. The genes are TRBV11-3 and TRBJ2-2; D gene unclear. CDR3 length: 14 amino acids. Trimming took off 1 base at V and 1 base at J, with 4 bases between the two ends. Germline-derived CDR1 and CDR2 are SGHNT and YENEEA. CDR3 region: CASSLGRNTGELFF. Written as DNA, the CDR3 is TGTGCCAGCAGCTTAGGACGGAACACCGGGGAGCTGTTTTTT.

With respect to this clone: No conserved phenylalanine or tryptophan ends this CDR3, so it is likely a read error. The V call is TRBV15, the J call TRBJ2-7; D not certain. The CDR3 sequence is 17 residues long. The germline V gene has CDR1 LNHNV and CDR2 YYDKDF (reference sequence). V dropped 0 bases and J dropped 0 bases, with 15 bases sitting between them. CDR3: CATSRDLGWVNSYEQYL. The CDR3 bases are TGTGCCACCAGCAGAGATCTGGGTTGGGTTAACTCCTACGAGCAGTACCTC.

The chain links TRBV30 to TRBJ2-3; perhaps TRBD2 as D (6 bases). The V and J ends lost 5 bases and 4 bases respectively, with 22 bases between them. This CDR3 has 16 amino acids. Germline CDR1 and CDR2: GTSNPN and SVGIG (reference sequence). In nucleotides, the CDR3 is TGTGCCTGGCGGAAACCGGGACTCTGGCCATCAGATACGCAGTATTTT. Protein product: CAWRKPGLWPSDTQYF.

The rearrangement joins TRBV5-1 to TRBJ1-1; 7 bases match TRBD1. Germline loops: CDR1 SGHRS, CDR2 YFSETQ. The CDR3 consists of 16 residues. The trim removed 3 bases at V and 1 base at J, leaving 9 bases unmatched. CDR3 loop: CASSYTGQAWNTEAFF. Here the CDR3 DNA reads TGCGCCAGCAGCTACACCGGACAGGCTTGGAACACTGAAGCTTTCTTT.